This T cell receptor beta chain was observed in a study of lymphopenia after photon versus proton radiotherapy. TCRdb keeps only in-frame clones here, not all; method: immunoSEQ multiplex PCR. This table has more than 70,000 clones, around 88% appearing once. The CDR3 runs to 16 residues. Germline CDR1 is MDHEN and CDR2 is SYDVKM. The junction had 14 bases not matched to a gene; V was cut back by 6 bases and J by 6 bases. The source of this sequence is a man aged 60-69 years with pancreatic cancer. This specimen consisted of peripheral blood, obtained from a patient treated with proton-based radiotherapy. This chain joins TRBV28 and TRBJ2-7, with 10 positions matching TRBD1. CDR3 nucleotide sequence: TGTGCCAGCAGCCTTAGCGCCGGGACAGGGGTTTCCGAGCAGTACTTC. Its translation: CASSLSAGTGVSEQYF.